Here is one T cell receptor (beta chain) with its context. Its target is unknown. Trimming removed 3 bases at V and 2 bases at J, with 13 bases between. The CDR3 is 14 amino acids. Germline CDR1 reads DFQATT; CDR2 reads SNEGSKA (reference sequence). Profiling that covered TCR beta VDJ and CDR3 relied on genomic DNA as its template. Each CDR3 protein gets one entry after TCRdb re-called the reads with MiXCR. There are about 400,000 distinct CDR3 sequences in the sample; under 80% occur only once, and approximately 4% lies in the top ten. The record originates from a study of CD8+CD57+ T cells in acquired aplastic anemia. Background on the study: Read counts for CD4+ cells (from healthy donors) averaged about 10.8 million.

Notes on the study in general: Patients and controls were found to share 25 to 35 CD8+ CDR3 sequences.

The V gene is TRBV20-1, the J gene TRBJ1-2, with no clear D. The sequenced material came from sorted CD4+, CD8+, or CD8+CD57+ T cells (not recorded which) from PBMCs. The clonotype originates from a human donor in good health, serving as a control. The CDR3 DNA reads TGCAGTGCTAGCCAGGCAGGAAGGAACTATGGCTACACCTTC. Amino acids: CSASQAGRNYGYTF.